A selection of T cell receptor beta chains follows, all from one sample in a study of blood T cell repertoires in COVID-19. Measured with immunoSEQ multiplex PCR; TCRdb has only the in-frame clones, and not every one. The sample contains about 160,000 clones, 82% of which appear only once. The sample taken for sequencing was peripheral blood. These TCRs come from a woman in her thirties or forties with COVID-19, enrolled during active disease. Each CDR3 is given with its conserved first and last residue. The D gene is left open where the match is weak. Expanded clones are given a class, and other clones once, few, many or no size at all.

V gene	clone size	J gene	D gene	CDR3 DNA	CDR3 protein
TRBV6-5	NA	TRBJ2-5	NA	TGTGCCAGCAGAATAATTCCAGGCCAAGAGACCCAGTACTTC	CASRIIPGQETQYF
TRBV2	few	TRBJ1-6	TRBD1	TGTGCCAGCGAGGGTCAACCGGGACAGGGGAGTTCACCCCTCCACTTT	CASEGQPGQGSSPLHF
TRBV11-2	many	TRBJ1-6	NA	TGTGCCAGCAGCTCCACAGGGTTTGAAAATTCACCCCTCCACTTT	CASSSTGFENSPLHF
TRBV6-1	NA	TRBJ1-6	NA	TGTGCCAGCAGTGATATGTGGACACTTTCTAATTCACCCCTCCACTTT	CASSDMWTLSNSPLHF
TRBV19	NA	TRBJ2-7	NA	TGTGCCAGTAGTATAGATGAGCCCTACGAGCAGTACTTC	CASSIDEPYEQYF
TRBV10-3	NA	TRBJ2-3	NA	TGTGCCATCGCGCGGGGACAGAGCACAGATACGCAGTATTTT	CAIARGQSTDTQYF
TRBV5-6	few	TRBJ1-2	TRBD1	TGTGCCAGCAGCTCCATTGACAGGGGGTATGGCTACACCTTC	CASSSIDRGYGYTF
TRBV9	once	TRBJ2-2	TRBD2	TGTGCCAGCAGCGGGGGACTAGCGGTATCGAACACCGGGGAGCTGTTTTTT	CASSGGLAVSNTGELFF
TRBV2	NA	TRBJ2-6	NA	TGTGCCAGCAGTAAGCGAGGGGGCTCTGGGGCCAACGTCCTGACTTTC	CASSKRGGSGANVLTF
TRBV7-7	NA	TRBJ2-5	TRBD2	TGTGCTAGCAGCCGCGGACTAGCGGGTCTACAAGAGACCCAGTACTTC	CASSRGLAGLQETQYF
TRBV5-4	NA	TRBJ2-7	NA	TGTGCCAGCAGCTTGGCACCTCCGGGCGAGCAGTACTTC	CASSLAPPGEQYF
TRBV7-6	NA	TRBJ2-7	TRBD2	TGTGCCAGCAGCTTAAAGACTAGCGGGAGCTACGAGCAGTACTTC	CASSLKTSGSYEQYF
TRBV5-6	NA	TRBJ2-7	NA	TGTGCCAGCAGCTTGTATAGCTACGAGCAGTACTTC	CASSLYSYEQYF
TRBV4-1	NA	TRBJ2-2	NA	TGCGCCAGCAGTAGAAGGGGTGGGGAGCTGTTTTTT	CASSRRGGELFF
TRBV7-8	NA	TRBJ2-7	TRBD2	TGTGCCAGCAGCCCGCGGGAGTTAATCTCCTACGAGCAGTACTTC	CASSPRELISYEQYF
TRBV4-1	NA	TRBJ2-2	TRBD1	TGCGCCAGCAGCCCGACAGGGGGAGACACCGGGGAGCTGTTTTTT	CASSPTGGDTGELFF
TRBV5-1	once	TRBJ1-2	NA	TGCGCCAGCAGCTTGGGGCTGGGGGCCTATGGCTACACCTTC	CASSLGLGAYGYTF
TRBV11-2	NA	TRBJ2-5	NA	TGTGCCAGCAGCCTGCGCGGACAGATACAAGAGACCCAGTACTTC	CASSLRGQIQETQYF
TRBV5-1	NA	TRBJ1-2	NA	TGCGCCAGCAGCTTTACCGGCGGTGGCTATGGCTACACCTTC	CASSFTGGGYGYTF
TRBV7-8	NA	TRBJ2-7	NA	TGTGCCAGCAGCCCAGGAGGACAGACCTACGAGCAGTACTTC	CASSPGGQTYEQYF
TRBV27	few	TRBJ2-7	TRBD2	TGTGCCAGCAGTTCCTTGGGACTAGCTAAGTCCTACGAGCAGTACTTC	CASSSLGLAKSYEQYF
TRBV14	NA	TRBJ2-3	TRBD2	TGTGCCAGCAGCCGCAATAGCGGGCTCAGCACAGATACGCAGTATTTT	CASSRNSGLSTDTQYF
TRBV6-5	NA	TRBJ1-2	NA	TGTGCCAGCACAGAAGGGGCCGGTAACTATGGCTACACCTTC	CASTEGAGNYGYTF
TRBV10-2	NA	TRBJ2-7	TRBD2	TGCGCCAGCAGCCGTGGCGGGAGAGCCTACGAGCAGTACTTC	CASSRGGRAYEQYF
TRBV18	NA	TRBJ1-2	TRBD1	TGTGCCAGCTCGAGACAGGGCGGGAATGGCTACACCTTC	CASSRQGGNGYTF
TRBV13	NA	TRBJ1-1	NA	TGTGCCAGCAGCGAGCGGAACACTGAAGCTTTCTTT	CASSERNTEAFF
TRBV30	NA	TRBJ2-1	NA	TGTGCCTGGAGTAGGGGCGGCGTAATGAGCTCCTACAATGAGCAGTTCTTC	CAWSRGGVMSSYNEQFF
TRBV5-1	once	TRBJ2-1	NA	TGCGCCAGCAGCGCAGGGGTTTTGGGGTACAATGAGCAGTTCTTC	CASSAGVLGYNEQFF
TRBV6-5	NA	TRBJ2-1	TRBD2	TGTGCCAGCAAAATTAGCGGGGGAAGAAATGAGCAGTTCTTC	CASKISGGRNEQFF
TRBV5-1	NA	TRBJ2-5	NA	TGCGCCAGCAGCTTGGATGGGGGCGCCCAGACCCAGTACTTC	CASSLDGGAQTQYF
TRBV11-1	once	TRBJ1-2	TRBD1	TGTGCCAGCAGCCCAGGACAGGAGGAGGCTGGCTACACCTTC	CASSPGQEEAGYTF
TRBV6-5	medium-sized	TRBJ1-2	NA	TGTGCCAGCAGTTATTCGGCAGGGGCTGATGGCTACACCTTC	CASSYSAGADGYTF
TRBV12-3/TRBV12-4	NA	TRBJ2-1	NA	TGTGCCAGCAGTTTAACTGCCGCTAATGAGCAGTTCTTC	CASSLTAANEQFF
TRBV3-1/TRBV3-2	NA	TRBJ1-1	TRBD1	TGTGCCAGCAGCCGGGGACAGACGAACACTGAAGCTTTCTTT	CASSRGQTNTEAFF
TRBV19	NA	TRBJ2-7	NA	TGTGCCAGTAGTATGGCGGGATACCTCTACGAGCAGTACTTC	CASSMAGYLYEQYF